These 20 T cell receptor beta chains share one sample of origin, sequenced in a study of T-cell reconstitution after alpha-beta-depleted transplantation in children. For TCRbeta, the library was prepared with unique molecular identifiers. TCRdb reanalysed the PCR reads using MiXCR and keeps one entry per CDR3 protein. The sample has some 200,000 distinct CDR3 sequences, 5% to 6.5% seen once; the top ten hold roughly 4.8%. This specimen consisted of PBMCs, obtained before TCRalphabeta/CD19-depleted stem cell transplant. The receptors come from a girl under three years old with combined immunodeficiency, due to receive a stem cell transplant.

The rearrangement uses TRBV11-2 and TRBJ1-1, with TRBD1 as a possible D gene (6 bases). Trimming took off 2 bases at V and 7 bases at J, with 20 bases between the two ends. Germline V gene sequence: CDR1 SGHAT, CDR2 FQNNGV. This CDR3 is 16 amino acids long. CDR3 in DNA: TGTGCCAGCAGCTTACCGACCCCTGACAGGAGCCATGAAGCTTTCTTT. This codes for CASSLPTPDRSHEAFF.

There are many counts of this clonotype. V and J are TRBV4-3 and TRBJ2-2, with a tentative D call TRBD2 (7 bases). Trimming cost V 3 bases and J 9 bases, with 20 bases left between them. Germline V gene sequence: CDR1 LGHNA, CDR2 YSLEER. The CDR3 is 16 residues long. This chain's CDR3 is CASSHQLGGGHRELFF. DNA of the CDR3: TGCGCCAGCAGCCACCAATTAGGGGGGGGCCACCGGGAGCTGTTTTTT.

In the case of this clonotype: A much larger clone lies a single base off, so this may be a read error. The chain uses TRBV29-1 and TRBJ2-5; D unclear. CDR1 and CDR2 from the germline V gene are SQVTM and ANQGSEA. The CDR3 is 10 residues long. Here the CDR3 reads CSVEEETKYF. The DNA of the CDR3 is TGCAGCGTTGAAGAAGAGACCAAGTACTTC.

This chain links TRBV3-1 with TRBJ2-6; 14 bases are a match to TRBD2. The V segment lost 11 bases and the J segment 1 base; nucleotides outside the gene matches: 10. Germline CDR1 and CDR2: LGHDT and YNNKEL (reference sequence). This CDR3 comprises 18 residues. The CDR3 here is CAFWGLAGVSSGANVLTF. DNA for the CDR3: TGTGCCTTCTGGGGACTAGCGGGAGTCTCATCTGGGGCCAACGTCCTGACTTTC.

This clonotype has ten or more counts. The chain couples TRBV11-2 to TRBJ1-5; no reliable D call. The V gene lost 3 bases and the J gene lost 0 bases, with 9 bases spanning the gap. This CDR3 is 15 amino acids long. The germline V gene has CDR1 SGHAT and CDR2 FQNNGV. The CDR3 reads CASSLGVYSNQPQHF. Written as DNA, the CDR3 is TGTGCCAGCAGCTTGGGCGTTTATAGCAATCAGCCCCAGCATTTT.

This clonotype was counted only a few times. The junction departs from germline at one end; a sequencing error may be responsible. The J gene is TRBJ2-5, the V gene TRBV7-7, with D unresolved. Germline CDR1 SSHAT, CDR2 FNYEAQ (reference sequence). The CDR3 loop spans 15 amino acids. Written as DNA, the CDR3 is TGTGCTAGCAGCCCCAGCTCTGGGAAGTGGGAGACCCAGTACTTC. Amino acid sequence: CASSPSSGKWETQYF.

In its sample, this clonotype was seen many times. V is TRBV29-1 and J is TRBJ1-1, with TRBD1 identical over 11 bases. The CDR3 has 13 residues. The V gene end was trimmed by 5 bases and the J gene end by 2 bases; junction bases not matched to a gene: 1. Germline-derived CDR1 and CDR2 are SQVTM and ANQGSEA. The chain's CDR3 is CSVRTGGNTEAFF. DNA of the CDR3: TGCAGCGTTAGGACAGGGGGCAACACTGAAGCTTTCTTT.

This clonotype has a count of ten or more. For the CDR3, the DNA is TGCAGTGCTAAAATATTGAGCTCTGGAAACACCATATATTTT. Translating gives CSAKILSSGNTIYF. V usage is TRBV20-1 and J usage is TRBJ1-3; no clear D gene. Trimming took off 4 bases at V and 0 bases at J, with 10 bases between the two ends. Germline CDR1 and CDR2: DFQATT and SNEGSKA (reference sequence). This CDR3 has 14 residues.

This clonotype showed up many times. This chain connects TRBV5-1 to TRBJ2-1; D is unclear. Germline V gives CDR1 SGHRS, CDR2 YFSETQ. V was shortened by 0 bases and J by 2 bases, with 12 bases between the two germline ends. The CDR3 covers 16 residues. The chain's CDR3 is CASSLDLWQTYNEQFF. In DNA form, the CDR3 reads TGCGCCAGCAGCTTGGATCTTTGGCAGACCTACAATGAGCAGTTCTTC.

The CDR3 DNA reads as TGTGCCGCCAGTTATTCTTCTTATAGCGGGGATTTCTACAATGAGCAGTTCTTC. It translates to CAASYSSYSGDFYNEQFF. The rearrangement uses TRBV6-9 and TRBJ2-1, with TRBD2 matching over 8 bases. This CDR3 is built from 18 residues. Per the germline V gene, CDR1 is MNHGY and CDR2 is SVAAGI. The trim removed 11 bases at V and 3 bases at J, leaving 21 bases unmatched.

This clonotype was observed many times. The CDR3 sequence: CASSQDGGDFLYTF. DNA of the CDR3: TGCGCCAGCAGCCAAGATGGGGGCGATTTTCTTTACACCTTC. The rearrangement links TRBV4-3 to TRBJ1-2, with a weak D call TRBD1 (6 bases). The CDR3 is made up of 14 amino acids. The germline CDR1 and CDR2 sequences are LGHNA and YSLEER. The germline V and J ends were trimmed by 0 bases and 11 bases, with 16 bases remaining between them.

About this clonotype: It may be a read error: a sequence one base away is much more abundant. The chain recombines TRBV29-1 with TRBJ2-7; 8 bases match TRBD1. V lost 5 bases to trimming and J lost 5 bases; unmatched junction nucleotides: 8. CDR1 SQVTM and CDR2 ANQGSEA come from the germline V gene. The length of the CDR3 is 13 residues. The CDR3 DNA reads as TGCAGCGTTAAAGGACAGGGTACTGACGAGCAGTACTTC. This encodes CSVKGQGTDEQYF.

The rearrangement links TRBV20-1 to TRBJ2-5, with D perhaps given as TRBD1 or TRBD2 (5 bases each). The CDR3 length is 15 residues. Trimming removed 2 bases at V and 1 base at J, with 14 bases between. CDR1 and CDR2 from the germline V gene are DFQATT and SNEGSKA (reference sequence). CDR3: CSARSRDAGQETQYF. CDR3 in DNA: TGCAGTGCTAGATCCAGGGACGCGGGCCAAGAGACCCAGTACTTC.

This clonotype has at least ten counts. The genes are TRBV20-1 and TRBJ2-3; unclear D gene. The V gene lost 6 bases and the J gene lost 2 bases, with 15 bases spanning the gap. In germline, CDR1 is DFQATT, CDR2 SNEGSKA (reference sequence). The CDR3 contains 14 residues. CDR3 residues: CSASPRLNTDTQYF. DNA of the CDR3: TGCAGTGCCAGTCCTCGACTCAACACAGATACGCAGTATTTT.

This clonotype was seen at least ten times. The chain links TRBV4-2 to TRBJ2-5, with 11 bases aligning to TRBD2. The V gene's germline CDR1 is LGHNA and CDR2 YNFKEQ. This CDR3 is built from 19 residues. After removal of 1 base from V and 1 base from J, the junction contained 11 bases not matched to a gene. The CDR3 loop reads CASSQGAASGGSFQETQYF. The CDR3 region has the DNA TGTGCCAGCAGCCAAGGAGCGGCTAGCGGGGGGTCCTTCCAAGAGACCCAGTACTTC.

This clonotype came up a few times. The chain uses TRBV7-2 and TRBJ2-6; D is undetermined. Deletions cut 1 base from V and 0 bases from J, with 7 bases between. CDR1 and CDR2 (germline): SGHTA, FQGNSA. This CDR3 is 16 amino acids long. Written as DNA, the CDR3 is TGTGCCAGCAGCTTAGAGGGTACCTCTGGGGCCAACGTCCTGACTTTC. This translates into CASSLEGTSGANVLTF.

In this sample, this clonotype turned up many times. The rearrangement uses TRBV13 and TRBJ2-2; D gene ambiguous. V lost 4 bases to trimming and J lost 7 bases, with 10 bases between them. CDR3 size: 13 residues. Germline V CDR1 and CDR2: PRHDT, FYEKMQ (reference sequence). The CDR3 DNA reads TGTGCCAGCAGCTCCGGACCGGGCGGGGAGCTGTTTTTT. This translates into CASSSGPGGELFF.

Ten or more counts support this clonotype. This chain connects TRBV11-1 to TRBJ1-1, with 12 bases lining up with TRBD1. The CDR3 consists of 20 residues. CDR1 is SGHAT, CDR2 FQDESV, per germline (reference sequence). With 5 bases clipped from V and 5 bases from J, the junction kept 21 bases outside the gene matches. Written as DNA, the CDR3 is TGTGCCAGCAGCCTCGATGGGAGGCACCGGGACAGGGGGCGCGGGACTGAAGCTTTCTTT. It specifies CASSLDGRHRDRGRGTEAFF.

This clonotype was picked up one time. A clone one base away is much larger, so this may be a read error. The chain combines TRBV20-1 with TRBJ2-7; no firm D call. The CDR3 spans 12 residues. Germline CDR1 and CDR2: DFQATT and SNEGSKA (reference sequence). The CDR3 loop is CIAKSRIAEQYF. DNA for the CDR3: TGCATTGCTAAATCACGGATCGCCGAGCAGTACTTC.

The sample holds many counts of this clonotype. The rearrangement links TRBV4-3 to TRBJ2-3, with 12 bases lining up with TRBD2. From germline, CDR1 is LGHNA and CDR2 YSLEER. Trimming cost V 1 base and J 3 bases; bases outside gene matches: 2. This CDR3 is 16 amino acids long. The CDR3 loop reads CASSQGTSGVTDTQYF. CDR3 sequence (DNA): TGCGCCAGCAGCCAAGGGACTAGCGGGGTTACAGATACGCAGTATTTT.